Given below is one T cell receptor (beta chain) in context. Sequenced by immunoSEQ multiplex PCR; TCRdb stores in-frame clones only, minus some. The data show around 180,000 clones, 85% to 95% seen once. The data stem from a study of shared clonotypes between healthy human individuals. Germline CDR1 and CDR2: SGHTA and FQGNSA. Trimming stripped 3 bases from V and 6 bases from J, with 12 bases between. The CDR3 has 15 residues. The rearrangement joins TRBV7-2 to TRBJ1-6; no clear D gene. What was sequenced was naive CD4+ T cells sorted from blood. Subset of the sample: CD45RA+ positively selected. This receptor was taken from a woman aged 25 to 45 in good health. The CDR3 DNA reads TGTGCCAGCAGCTTTGGTTCAGGCTTTAATTCACCCCTCCACTTT. Its translation: CASSFGSGFNSPLHF.